Listed here are 7 T cell receptor beta chains from one sample, sequenced in a study of Tregs in tolerant kidney transplant recipients. Profiled with immunoSEQ multiplex PCR; TCRdb holds only in-frame clones, not every one. This table has 54,000 or so clones, 90% to 95% appearing once. Recipients received nonmyeloablative bone marrow transplants from related graft donors, with transient mixed chimerism. The material was CD8+ T cells from blood (PBMCs), obtained 24 months after the transplant. These TCRs come from a human patient who received a combined kidney and bone marrow transplant. Certain T cells may be donor cells from the graft.

The chain joins TRBV7-9 to TRBJ2-7; 7 bases align to TRBD2. The CDR3 is 15 residues long. Germline V gene data show CDR1 as SEHNR and CDR2 as FQNEAQ (reference sequence). With 3 bases clipped from V and 3 bases from J, the junction kept 8 bases outside the gene matches. Here the CDR3 DNA reads TGTGCCAGCAGCTTCCCTAGCGGAATGGACTACGAGCAGTACTTC. Encoded protein: CASSFPSGMDYEQYF.

This rearrangement joins TRBV10-2 to TRBJ2-1; 10 bases agree with TRBD2. Germline V gives CDR1 WSHSY, CDR2 SAAADI. CDR3 length: 17 amino acids. V trimming: 4 bases; J trimming: 2 bases; junction bases outside the gene matches: 8. The CDR3 region is CASSGGSGRYTYNEQFF. The CDR3, as DNA: TGCGCCAGCAGTGGAGGTAGCGGGAGGTACACCTACAATGAGCAGTTCTTC.

The gene calls are TRBV4-3 and TRBJ2-7, with D possibly TRBD2 on 6 matching bases. Germline-derived CDR1 and CDR2 are LGHNA and YSLEER. With 1 base removed from V and 3 bases from J, the gap between germline ends came to 16 bases. This CDR3 contains 16 residues. The CDR3: CASSQGRHGGGYEQYF. The DNA of the CDR3 is TGCGCCAGCAGCCAAGGAAGACATGGGGGAGGCTACGAGCAGTACTTC.

V is TRBV7-9 and J is TRBJ2-7; D not resolved. This CDR3 spans 14 amino acids. Germline CDR1 reads SEHNR; CDR2 reads FQNEAQ (reference sequence). Trimming shortened V by 1 base and J by 3 bases, and 10 bases separated the two germline ends. The CDR3 region is CASSLEGGYYEQYF. Here the CDR3 DNA reads TGTGCCAGCAGCTTAGAAGGCGGATACTACGAGCAGTACTTC.

Points on this clone: Additional DNA sequences in this sample encode the identical CDR3. The V gene is TRBV7-9, the J gene TRBJ2-5; TRBD2 matches at 12 bases. Germline V gene data show CDR1 as SEHNR and CDR2 as FQNEAQ (reference sequence). Trimming cost V 3 bases and J 5 bases; bases outside gene matches: 4. The length of the CDR3 is 15 residues. Written as DNA, the CDR3 is TGTGCCAGCAGCTTTCCGACTAGCGGGAGTGAGACCCAGTACTTC. This codes for CASSFPTSGSETQYF.

Only a few counts were recorded for this clone. The J gene is TRBJ2-6, the V gene TRBV28; TRBD1 aligns across 7 bases. The CDR3 totals 19 residues. Germline values: CDR1 MDHEN, CDR2 SYDVKM. V was pared by 2 bases and J by 1 base, with 11 bases of the junction left unmatched. CDR3 loop: CASSLVIGGGISGANVLTF. In DNA, the CDR3 is TGTGCCAGCAGTTTAGTGATAGGGGGCGGTATATCTGGGGCCAACGTCCTGACTTTC.

The rearrangement links TRBV10-3 to TRBJ2-7; 10 bases fit TRBD1. Germline loops: CDR1 ENHRY, CDR2 SYGVKD. The CDR3 is 14 residues long. V was pared by 7 bases and J by 4 bases, with 7 bases of the junction left unmatched. CDR3 amino acids: CAITNRDRGYEQYF. The CDR3, as DNA: TGTGCCATCACAAACCGGGACAGGGGATACGAGCAGTACTTC.